This is a list of T cell receptor beta chains from one sample in a study of blood T cell repertoires in COVID-19. The repertoire was sequenced with immunoSEQ multiplex PCR; TCRdb's copy has only in-frame clones and lacks some. Of 160,000 or so clones detected, about 90% appear once; the ten largest clones hold around 1.2%. The sequencing sample was made of PBMCs or T cells enriched from blood (not recorded which). All receptors derive from a human donor with acute COVID-19. The donor label of this sample is uncertain. CDR3s include the opening cysteine and the closing phenylalanine or tryptophan. A D gene is named only where the DNA matches it firmly. A row's size may be missing; if present it is once, few, many or a size class.

d_call	v_call	j_call	clone_size	cdr3_nt	cdr3_aa
NA	TRBV6-1	TRBJ1-6	NA	TGTGCCAGCAGTGAATCCTCAGGGCATTCACCCCTCCACTTT	CASSESSGHSPLHF
TRBD2	TRBV28	TRBJ2-1	NA	TGTGCCAGCAGTTTAATAGCGGGGGGCCACAATGAGCAGTTCTTC	CASSLIAGGHNEQFF
NA	TRBV7-9	TRBJ1-2	NA	TGTGCCAGCATCCGCCTGGCAGGGCCAAACTATGGCTACACCTTC	CASIRLAGPNYGYTF
TRBD1	TRBV18	TRBJ1-2	NA	TGTGCCAGCTCACCACCGGGACAGATCTATGGCTACACCTTC	CASSPPGQIYGYTF
NA	TRBV7-2	TRBJ1-2	NA	TGTGCCAGCAGCTTAGCGCGGGCCTACTATGGCTACACCTTC	CASSLARAYYGYTF
NA	TRBV2	TRBJ2-5	NA	TGTGCCAGCAGTGAAAATTTGGGGGGGGCCCTACAAGAGACCCAGTACTTC	CASSENLGGALQETQYF
TRBD2	TRBV9	TRBJ2-1	once	TGTGCCAGCAGCGTAGGGCTAGCGGGGCCCTACAATGAGCAGTTCTTC	CASSVGLAGPYNEQFF
NA	TRBV19	TRBJ2-7	NA	TGTGCCAGTAGAGAGACAGAGTCCGTTTACGAGCAGTACTTC	CASRETESVYEQYF
TRBD1	TRBV7-9	TRBJ2-7	NA	TGTGCCAGCAGCTTAGCCCTGGGACAGAATGGGTGGGCCTACGAGCAGTACTTC	CASSLALGQNGWAYEQYF
TRBD2	TRBV30	TRBJ2-1	NA	TGTGCCTGGAGCCTAGGGACTAGCGGGGGGGCTCAGTTCTTC	CAWSLGTSGGAQFF
NA	TRBV30	TRBJ1-6	NA	TGTGCCTGGACCTCAAGGAAGAGGAGCTCCTATAATTCACCCCTCCACTTT	CAWTSRKRSSYNSPLHF
NA	TRBV9	TRBJ2-5	NA	TGTGCCAGCAGCTCCCCAGGGGGGCCCCAAGAGACCCAGTACTTC	CASSSPGGPQETQYF
NA	TRBV18	TRBJ2-1	NA	TGTGCCAGCTCACCACCGCTGGCTCGGGACACCAATGAGCAGTTCTTC	CASSPPLARDTNEQFF
NA	TRBV9	TRBJ1-5	NA	TGTGCCAGCAGCGTAGCTCAAGGGGAGCCCCAGCATTTT	CASSVAQGEPQHF
NA	TRBV5-1	TRBJ1-2	NA	TGCGCCAGCAGCTTGACCGAACAGGGCGCCTTCTATGGCTACACCTTC	CASSLTEQGAFYGYTF
NA	TRBV6-5	TRBJ1-3	NA	TGTGCCAGCAGTTACCCGGGGGGGGCTGGAAACACCATATATTTT	CASSYPGGAGNTIYF
NA	TRBV6-6	TRBJ1-4	NA	TGTGCCAGCACCCCACTTCTTAGCGAAAAACTGTTTTTT	CASTPLLSEKLFF
NA	TRBV5-6	TRBJ2-5	NA	TGTGCCAGCAGCCCGGTATCTCAAGAGACCCAGTACTTC	CASSPVSQETQYF
NA	TRBV10-2	TRBJ2-4	NA	TGCGCCAGCAGTGGGGCGGGGGCTGGGAACATTCAGTACTTC	CASSGAGAGNIQYF
NA	TRBV11-3	TRBJ2-6	NA	TGTGCCAGCAGCTTAGACCAAGCAGGGCACTCTGGGGCCAACGTCCTGACTTTC	CASSLDQAGHSGANVLTF
TRBD2	TRBV30	TRBJ2-7	NA	TGTGCCTGGAGCCCCGGACTAGCGGGGGGCCTCGACGAGCAGTACTTC	CAWSPGLAGGLDEQYF
TRBD2	TRBV6-1	TRBJ2-1	NA	TGTGCCAGCAGTGAAGAGGTGATGTGGCTAGCGGTTCTACCTGAGCAGTTCTTC	CASSEEVMWLAVLPEQFF
TRBD2	TRBV6-2/TRBV6-3	TRBJ2-5	NA	TGTGCCAGCAGTTACACCCTACTAGCGGGGGGACAAGAGACCCAGTACTTC	CASSYTLLAGGQETQYF
TRBD1	TRBV19	TRBJ2-7	once	TGTGCCAGTAATACAGGGGACGCCTACGAGCAGTACTTC	CASNTGDAYEQYF
NA	TRBV6-6	TRBJ2-1	NA	TGTGCCAGCAGTCCCGGCCTTGTACTAAAACTGTTGCACAATGAGCAGTTCTTC	CASSPGLVLKLLHNEQFF
NA	TRBV19	TRBJ2-7	few	TGTGCCAGCTCGGCCGACAGTCTCTCCTACGAGCAGTACTTC	CASSADSLSYEQYF
NA	TRBV11-1	TRBJ1-2	NA	TGTGCCAGCAGCTTATCGGATGCGGGTGGCTACACCTTC	CASSLSDAGGYTF
NA	TRBV5-1	TRBJ2-1	NA	TGCGCCAGCAGCTTGGAGGCGGGGAGCTACAATGAGCAGTTCTTC	CASSLEAGSYNEQFF
TRBD2	TRBV30	TRBJ2-5	NA	TGTGCCTGCCGACTAGCCCCTGGGGGGGAGACCCAGTACTTC	CACRLAPGGETQYF
TRBD1	TRBV27	TRBJ1-4	NA	TGTGCCAGCAGCTCGACAGGGCCTAATGAAAAACTGTTTTTT	CASSSTGPNEKLFF
TRBD1	TRBV11-2	TRBJ2-5	once	TGTGCCAGCAGCTTAGCTCCGGGACAGGGGGAAGAGACCCAGTACTTC	CASSLAPGQGEETQYF
TRBD2	TRBV3-1/TRBV3-2	TRBJ2-1	NA	TGTGCCAGCAGCCAAGACGGACTAGCGGGGGCGGGGTCCTACAATGAGCAGTTCTTC	CASSQDGLAGAGSYNEQFF
NA	TRBV7-2	TRBJ2-7	NA	TGTGCCAGCAGCGACCGCAGAGGCTACGAGCAGTACTTC	CASSDRRGYEQYF
NA	TRBV7-2	TRBJ1-1	NA	TGTGCCAGCAGCTTGGGACCCTCGCAGGGGACTGAAGCTTTCTTT	CASSLGPSQGTEAFF
NA	TRBV18	TRBJ1-4	NA	TGTGCCAGCTCCGCAGGGGCAACTAATGAAAAACTGTTTTTT	CASSAGATNEKLFF
NA	TRBV9	TRBJ2-7	NA	TGTGCCAGCAGCGTAGGGGGGCACGAGGGAAGCGAGCAGTACTTC	CASSVGGHEGSEQYF
TRBD1	TRBV28	TRBJ1-2	once	TGTGCCAGCAACGCCCGACAGGGACAGCACACCTTC	CASNARQGQHTF
NA	TRBV5-8	TRBJ1-1	NA	TGTGCCAGCAGCTTAACAGTAGTCCGGGGGAACACTGAAGCTTTCTTT	CASSLTVVRGNTEAFF
TRBD1	TRBV6-2/TRBV6-3	TRBJ1-1	NA	TGTGCCAGCAGCTTATTACAGGGGGCCAGTGAAGCTTTCTTT	CASSLLQGASEAFF
NA	TRBV6-5	TRBJ1-4	NA	TGTGCCAGCAGTTACGGAACTGCGTCGTTGAGGGAAAAACTGTTTTTT	CASSYGTASLREKLFF
TRBD2	TRBV9	TRBJ2-3	NA	TGTGCCAGCAGCGTAGATGGCGGGGGGGGCACAGATACGCAGTATTTT	CASSVDGGGGTDTQYF
NA	TRBV5-1	TRBJ2-3	few	TGCGCCAGCAGCATACAGGGCGGCGGCACAGATACGCAGTATTTT	CASSIQGGGTDTQYF
TRBD1	TRBV7-9	TRBJ2-1	NA	TGTGCCAGCAGCTTTGACCGACGGGACAGACAGTTCTTC	CASSFDRRDRQFF
TRBD1	TRBV9	TRBJ2-6	NA	TGTGCCAGCAGCCCCGACAGGGGGCCTGGGGCCAACGTCCTGACTTTC	CASSPDRGPGANVLTF
TRBD1	TRBV13	TRBJ1-3	NA	TGTGCCAGCAGCAAAGAACAGGGGAGGACTGGAAACACCATATATTTT	CASSKEQGRTGNTIYF
NA	TRBV4-1	TRBJ2-7	NA	TGCGCCAGCAGCCAAGGGTGGGGCCGGGTCGGCGAGCAGTACTTC	CASSQGWGRVGEQYF
NA	TRBV3-1/TRBV3-2	TRBJ1-4	NA	TGTGCCAGCAGCCGCCCGTTAGGAGTTGAAAATGAAAAACTGTTTTTT	CASSRPLGVENEKLFF
NA	TRBV6-5	TRBJ2-1	once	TGTGCCAGCAAGATCCGGAATGAGCAGTTCTTC	CASKIRNEQFF
NA	TRBV5-1	TRBJ1-4	NA	TGCGCCAGCAGCTCTACAGGGTTCGCTAATGAAAAACTGTTTTTT	CASSSTGFANEKLFF
TRBD1	TRBV5-1	TRBJ2-2	NA	TGCGCCAGCAGCCGCAATCGACAGGGGGTAACCGGGGAGCTGTTTTTT	CASSRNRQGVTGELFF